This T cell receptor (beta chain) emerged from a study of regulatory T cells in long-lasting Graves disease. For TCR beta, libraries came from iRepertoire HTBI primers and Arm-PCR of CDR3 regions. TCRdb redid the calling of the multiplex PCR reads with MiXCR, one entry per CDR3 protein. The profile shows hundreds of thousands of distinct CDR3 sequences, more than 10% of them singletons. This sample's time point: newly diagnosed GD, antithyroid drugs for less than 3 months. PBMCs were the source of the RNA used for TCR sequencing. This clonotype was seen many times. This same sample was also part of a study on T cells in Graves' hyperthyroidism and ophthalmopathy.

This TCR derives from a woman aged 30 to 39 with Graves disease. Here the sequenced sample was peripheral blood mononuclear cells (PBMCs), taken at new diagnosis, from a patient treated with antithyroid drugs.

The CDR3 DNA sequence: TGTGCCAGCAGTCCCGGGACAGGGGATCAGCCCCAGCATTTT. Its protein is CASSPGTGDQPQHF. The rearrangement joins TRBV2 to TRBJ1-5, with 10 bases identical to TRBD1. The junction had 3 bases not matched to a gene; V was cut back by 5 bases and J by 5 bases. Germline V lookup: CDR1 SNHLY, CDR2 FYNNEI. The CDR3 has 14 residues.